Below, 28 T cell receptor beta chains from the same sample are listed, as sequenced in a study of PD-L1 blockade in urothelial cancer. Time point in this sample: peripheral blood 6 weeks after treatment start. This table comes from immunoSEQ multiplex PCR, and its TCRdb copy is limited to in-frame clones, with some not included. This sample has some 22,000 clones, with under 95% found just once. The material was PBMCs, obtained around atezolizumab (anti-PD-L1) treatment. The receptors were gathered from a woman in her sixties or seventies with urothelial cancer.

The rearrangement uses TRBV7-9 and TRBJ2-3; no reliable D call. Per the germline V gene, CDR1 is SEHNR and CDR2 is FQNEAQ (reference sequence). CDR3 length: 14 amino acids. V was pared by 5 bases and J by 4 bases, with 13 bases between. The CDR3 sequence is CASSPPSFPDTQYF. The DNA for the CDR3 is TGTGCCAGCAGCCCACCTAGTTTCCCAGATACGCAGTATTTT.

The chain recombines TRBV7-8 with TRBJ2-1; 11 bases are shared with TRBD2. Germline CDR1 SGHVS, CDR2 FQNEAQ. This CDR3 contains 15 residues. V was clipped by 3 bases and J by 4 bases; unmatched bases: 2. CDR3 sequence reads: CASSLRLAGYNEQFF. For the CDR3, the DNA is TGTGCCAGCAGCTTGCGACTAGCGGGATACAATGAGCAGTTCTTC.

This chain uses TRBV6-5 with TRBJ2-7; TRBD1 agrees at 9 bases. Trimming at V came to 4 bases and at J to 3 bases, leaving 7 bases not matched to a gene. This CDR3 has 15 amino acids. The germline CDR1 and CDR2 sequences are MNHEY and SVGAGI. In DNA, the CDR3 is TGTGCCAGCAGTTCATCCGGGACAGGGAGCTACGAGCAGTACTTC. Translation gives CASSSSGTGSYEQYF.

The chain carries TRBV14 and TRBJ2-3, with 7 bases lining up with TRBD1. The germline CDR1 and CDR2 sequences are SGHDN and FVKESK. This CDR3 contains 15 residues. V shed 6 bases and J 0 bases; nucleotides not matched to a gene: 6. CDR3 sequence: CASSRGQLSTDTQYF. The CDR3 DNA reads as TGTGCCAGCAGTCGGGGACAGCTTAGCACAGATACGCAGTATTTT. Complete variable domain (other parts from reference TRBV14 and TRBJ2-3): EAGVTQFPSHSVIEKGQTVTLRCDPISGHDNLYWYRRVMGKEIKFLLHFVKESKQDESGMPNNRFLAERTGGTYSTLKVQPAELEDSGVYFCASSRGQLSTDTQYFGPGTRLTVL.

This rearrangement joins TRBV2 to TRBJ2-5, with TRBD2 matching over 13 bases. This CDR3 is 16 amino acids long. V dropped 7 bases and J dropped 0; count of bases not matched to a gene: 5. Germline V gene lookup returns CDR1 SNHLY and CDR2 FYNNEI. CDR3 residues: CASILLAGGYQETQYF. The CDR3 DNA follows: TGTGCCAGCATCCTACTAGCGGGAGGGTACCAAGAGACCCAGTACTTC.

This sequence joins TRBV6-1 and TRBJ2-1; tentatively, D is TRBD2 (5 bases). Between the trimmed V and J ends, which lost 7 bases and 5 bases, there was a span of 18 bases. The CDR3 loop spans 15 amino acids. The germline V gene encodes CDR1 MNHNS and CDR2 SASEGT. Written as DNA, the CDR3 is TGTGCCAGCACCATAGACTACTACCGAAACAATGAGCAGTTCTTC. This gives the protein CASTIDYYRNNEQFF.

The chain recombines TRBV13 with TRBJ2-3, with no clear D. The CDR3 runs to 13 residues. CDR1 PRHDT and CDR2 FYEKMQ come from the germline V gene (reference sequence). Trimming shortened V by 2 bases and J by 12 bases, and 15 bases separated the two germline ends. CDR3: CASSLRRQIDQYF. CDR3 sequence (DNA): TGTGCCAGCAGCTTAAGGCGGCAGATAGACCAGTATTTT.

CDR3 amino acids: CASSPMARTGDTQYF. The CDR3 DNA is TGTGCCAGCTCACCGATGGCCAGGACGGGGGATACGCAGTATTTT. The V gene is TRBV18, the J gene TRBJ2-3; TRBD2 is a possible D gene (5 bases). Germline assignment: CDR1 KGHSH and CDR2 LQKENI. The CDR3 runs 15 residues. V was shortened by 3 bases and J by 6 bases, with 16 bases between the two germline ends.

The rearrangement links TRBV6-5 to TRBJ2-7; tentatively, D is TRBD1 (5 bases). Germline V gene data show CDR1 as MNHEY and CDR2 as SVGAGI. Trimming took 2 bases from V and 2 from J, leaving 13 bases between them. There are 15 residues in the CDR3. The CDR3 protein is CASSYAYRPPYEQYF. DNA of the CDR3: TGTGCCAGCAGTTACGCTTACAGGCCCCCCTACGAGCAGTACTTC.

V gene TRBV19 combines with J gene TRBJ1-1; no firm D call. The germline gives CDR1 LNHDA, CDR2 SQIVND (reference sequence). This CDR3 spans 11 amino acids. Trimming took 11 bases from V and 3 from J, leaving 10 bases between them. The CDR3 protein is CAAAGYTEAFF. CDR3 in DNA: TGTGCCGCGGCGGGCTACACTGAAGCTTTCTTT.

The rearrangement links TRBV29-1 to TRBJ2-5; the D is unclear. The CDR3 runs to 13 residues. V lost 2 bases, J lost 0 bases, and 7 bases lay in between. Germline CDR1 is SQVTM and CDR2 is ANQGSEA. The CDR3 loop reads CSVEPPYQETQYF. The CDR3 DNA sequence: TGCAGCGTTGAACCCCCGTACCAAGAGACCCAGTACTTC.

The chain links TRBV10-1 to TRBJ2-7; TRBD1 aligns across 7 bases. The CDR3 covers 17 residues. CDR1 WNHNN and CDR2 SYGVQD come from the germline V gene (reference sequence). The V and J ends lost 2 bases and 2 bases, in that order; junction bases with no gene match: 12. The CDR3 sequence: CASSEGLGTDRPYEQYF. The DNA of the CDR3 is TGCGCCAGCAGTGAGGGTCTTGGGACAGACAGACCCTACGAGCAGTACTTC.

The DNA of the CDR3 is TGTGCCACCGGGGACAGCCAAGAGACCCAGTACTTC. It codes for CATGDSQETQYF. The V call is TRBV19, the J call TRBJ2-5, with TRBD1 matching 7 bases. Germline V CDR1 and CDR2: LNHDA, SQIVND (reference sequence). J was trimmed by 1 base and V by 10 bases; bases with no gene match: 3. The CDR3 extends over 12 amino acids. Together with reference TRBV19 and TRBJ2-5, the CDR3 gives the full variable domain: DGGITQSPKYLFRKEGQNVTLSCEQNLNHDAMYWYRQDPGQGLRLIYYSQIVNDFQKGDIAEGYSVSREKKESFPLTVTSAQKNPTAFYLCATGDSQETQYFGPGTRLLVL.

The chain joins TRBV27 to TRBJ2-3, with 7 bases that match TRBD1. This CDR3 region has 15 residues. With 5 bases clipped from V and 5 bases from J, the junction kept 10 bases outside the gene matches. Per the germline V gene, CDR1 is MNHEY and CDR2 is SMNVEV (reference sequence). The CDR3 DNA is TGTGCCAGCAGTGCCCTGGACAGGTTTAGAGATACGCAGTATTTT. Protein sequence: CASSALDRFRDTQYF.

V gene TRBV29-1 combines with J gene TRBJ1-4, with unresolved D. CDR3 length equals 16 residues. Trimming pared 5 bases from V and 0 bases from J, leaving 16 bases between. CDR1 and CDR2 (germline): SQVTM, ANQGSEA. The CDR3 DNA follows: TGCAGCGTTTACTACCCGCTGGCTGCAACTAATGAAAAACTGTTTTTT. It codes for CSVYYPLAATNEKLFF.

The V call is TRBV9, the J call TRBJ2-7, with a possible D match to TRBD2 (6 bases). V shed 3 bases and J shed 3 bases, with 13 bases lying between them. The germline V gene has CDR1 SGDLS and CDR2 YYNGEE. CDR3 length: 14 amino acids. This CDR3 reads CASSAQAGRYEQYF. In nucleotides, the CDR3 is TGTGCCAGCAGCGCGCAAGCGGGTCGCTACGAGCAGTACTTC.

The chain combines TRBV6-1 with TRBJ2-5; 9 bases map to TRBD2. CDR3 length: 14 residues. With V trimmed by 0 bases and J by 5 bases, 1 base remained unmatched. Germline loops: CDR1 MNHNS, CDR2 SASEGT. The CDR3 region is CASSEASGGETQYF. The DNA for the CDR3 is TGTGCCAGCAGTGAAGCTAGCGGGGGTGAGACCCAGTACTTC.

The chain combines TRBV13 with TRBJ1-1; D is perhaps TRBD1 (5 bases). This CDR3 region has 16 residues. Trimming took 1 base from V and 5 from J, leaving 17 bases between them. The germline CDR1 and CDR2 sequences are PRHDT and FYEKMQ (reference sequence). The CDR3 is CASSLVLGEGLTEAFF. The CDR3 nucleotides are TGTGCCAGCAGCTTAGTTTTGGGGGAGGGGTTGACTGAAGCTTTCTTT.

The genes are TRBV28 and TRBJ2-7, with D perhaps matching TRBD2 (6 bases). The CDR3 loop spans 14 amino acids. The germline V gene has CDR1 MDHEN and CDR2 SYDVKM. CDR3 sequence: CATTGDSFSYEQYF. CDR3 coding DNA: TGTGCTACCACTGGGGACTCCTTCTCCTACGAGCAGTACTTC.

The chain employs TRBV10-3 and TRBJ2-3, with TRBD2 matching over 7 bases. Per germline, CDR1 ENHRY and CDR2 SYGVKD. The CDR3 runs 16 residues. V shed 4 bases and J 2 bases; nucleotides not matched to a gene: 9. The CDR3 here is CAISVYRRETTDTQYF. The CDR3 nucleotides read TGTGCCATCAGTGTCTATCGGCGGGAGACCACAGATACGCAGTATTTT.

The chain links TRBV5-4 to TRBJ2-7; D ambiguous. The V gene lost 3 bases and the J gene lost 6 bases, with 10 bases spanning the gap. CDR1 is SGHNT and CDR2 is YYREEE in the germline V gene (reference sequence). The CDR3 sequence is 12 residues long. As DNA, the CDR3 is TGTGCCAGCAGCTGGGCAGGCTCCGAGCAGTACTTC. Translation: CASSWAGSEQYF.

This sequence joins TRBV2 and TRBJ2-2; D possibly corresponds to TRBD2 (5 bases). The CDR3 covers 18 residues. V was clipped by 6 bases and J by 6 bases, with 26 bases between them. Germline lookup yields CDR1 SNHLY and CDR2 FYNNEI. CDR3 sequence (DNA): TGTGCCAGCAGCCATCCCTTGCGGAGCGGACGGAGTTCCGGGGAGCTGTTTTTT. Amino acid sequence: CASSHPLRSGRSSGELFF.

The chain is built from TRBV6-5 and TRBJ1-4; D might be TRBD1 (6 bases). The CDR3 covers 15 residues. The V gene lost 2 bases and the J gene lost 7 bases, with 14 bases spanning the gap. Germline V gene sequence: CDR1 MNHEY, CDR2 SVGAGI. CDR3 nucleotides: TGTGCCAGCAGTTACCTTCGGGGGGCAGGTGAAAAACTGTTTTTT. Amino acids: CASSYLRGAGEKLFF.

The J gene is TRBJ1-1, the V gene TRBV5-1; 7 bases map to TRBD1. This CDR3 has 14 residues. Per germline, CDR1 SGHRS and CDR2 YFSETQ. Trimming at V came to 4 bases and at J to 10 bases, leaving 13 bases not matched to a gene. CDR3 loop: CASSPEDRTRRAFF. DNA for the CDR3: TGCGCCAGCAGCCCCGAGGACAGGACCCGGAGAGCTTTCTTT.

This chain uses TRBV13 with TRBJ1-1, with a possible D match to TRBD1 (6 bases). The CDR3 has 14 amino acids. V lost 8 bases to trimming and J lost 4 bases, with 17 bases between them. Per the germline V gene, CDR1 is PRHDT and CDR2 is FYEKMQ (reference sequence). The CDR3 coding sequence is TGTGCCAGCGCCCCGCAGGGGCGCCTCACTGAAGCTTTCTTT. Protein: CASAPQGRLTEAFF.

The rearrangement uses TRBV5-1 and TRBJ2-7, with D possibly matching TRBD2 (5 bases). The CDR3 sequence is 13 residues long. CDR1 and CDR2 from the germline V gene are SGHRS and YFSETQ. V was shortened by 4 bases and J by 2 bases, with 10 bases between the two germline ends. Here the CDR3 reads CASSPGGPYEQYF. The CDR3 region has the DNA TGCGCCAGCAGCCCCGGAGGTCCCTACGAGCAGTACTTC.

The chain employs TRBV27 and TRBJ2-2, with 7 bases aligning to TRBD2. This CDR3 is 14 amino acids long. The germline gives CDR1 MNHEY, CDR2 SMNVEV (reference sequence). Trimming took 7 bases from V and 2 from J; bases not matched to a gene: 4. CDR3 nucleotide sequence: TGTGCCAGCACCCGACTAGCTAACACCGGGGAGCTGTTTTTT. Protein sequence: CASTRLANTGELFF.

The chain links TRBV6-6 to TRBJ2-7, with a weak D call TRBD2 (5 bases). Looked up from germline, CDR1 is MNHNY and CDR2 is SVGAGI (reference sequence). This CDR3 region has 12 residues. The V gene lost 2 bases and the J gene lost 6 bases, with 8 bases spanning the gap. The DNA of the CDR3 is TGTGCCAGCAGTTACCGGCGGGCCGAGCAGTACTTC. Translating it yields CASSYRRAEQYF.